The 21 T cell receptor beta chains listed next were all sequenced from one sample in a study of T cell changes during pregnancy in multiple sclerosis. TCRdb's copy holds only in-frame clones and misses some; the assay was immunoSEQ multiplex PCR. The sample consists of 85,000 to 120,000 clones, about 90% of them appearing once. Sequenced material: peripheral blood, taken before pregnancy. The receptors were sampled from a female donor with multiple sclerosis, enrolled in a pregnancy study.

The chain combines TRBV18 with TRBJ1-2; TRBD1 might be the D (6 bases). The length of the CDR3 is 16 residues. Trimming took 4 bases from V and 1 from J, leaving 16 bases between them. The germline CDR1 and CDR2 sequences are KGHSH and LQKENI. CDR3 sequence: CASSQNPGHLNYGYTF. As DNA, the CDR3 is TGTGCCAGCTCACAAAATCCGGGACACCTTAACTATGGCTACACCTTC.

This clone was recorded only once. The chain links TRBV18 to TRBJ2-7, with D uncertain. Trimming took off 0 bases at V and 3 bases at J, with 9 bases between the two ends. The CDR3 has 14 residues. CDR1 and CDR2 from the germline V gene are KGHSH and LQKENI. CDR3 sequence (DNA): TGTGCCAGCTCACCACCCGGCAGGCTCTACGAGCAGTACTTC. It is translated as CASSPPGRLYEQYF.

The chain has TRBV28 and TRBJ1-1; TRBD1 aligns across 8 bases. After removal of 6 bases from V and 12 bases from J, the junction contained 15 bases not matched to a gene. Germline values: CDR1 MDHEN, CDR2 SYDVKM. The CDR3 runs to 14 residues. For the CDR3, the DNA is TGTGCCAGCAGCACGCCCATAAGGACAGGGACCCCTTTCTTT. It is translated as CASSTPIRTGTPFF.

The chain couples TRBV19 to TRBJ1-2; 10 bases line up with TRBD1. Germline CDR1 reads LNHDA; CDR2 reads SQIVND (reference sequence). V was pared by 6 bases and J by 8 bases, with 6 bases of the junction left unmatched. This CDR3 spans 13 amino acids. The DNA of the CDR3 is TGTGCCAGTAGGACAGGGGGCGGGGTCGGCTACACCTTC. Translated: CASRTGGGVGYTF.

The J gene is TRBJ1-2, the V gene TRBV5-4; weak D call: TRBD1 (6 bases). Germline assignment: CDR1 SGHNT and CDR2 YYREEE (reference sequence). The ends were cut back, 0 bases at V and 2 bases at J, with 8 bases in the middle. The CDR3 is 14 amino acids. The CDR3 loop is CASSLADRNYGYTF. The CDR3 bases are TGTGCCAGCAGCTTGGCGGACAGAAACTATGGCTACACCTTC.

The chain combines TRBV7-8 with TRBJ2-7; tentative D call: TRBD2 (6 bases). Trimming pared 1 base from V and 9 bases from J, leaving 16 bases between. The CDR3 is 14 residues long. Per germline, CDR1 SGHVS and CDR2 FQNEAQ. CDR3 amino acids: CASSLGSLRGGQYF. The CDR3 DNA reads TGTGCCAGCAGCTTAGGCAGTCTTCGGGGAGGGCAGTACTTC. Full variable domain (missing parts from reference TRBV7-8 and TRBJ2-7): GAGVSQSPRYKVAKRGQDVALRCDPISGHVSLFWYQQALGQGPEFLTYFQNEAQLDKSGLPSDRFFAERPEGSVSTLKIQRTQQEDSAVYLCASSLGSLRGGQYFGPGTRLTVT.

DNA of the CDR3: TGTGCCAGCAGCCAGGACAGAAACACTGAAGCTTTCTTT. This sequence encodes CASSQDRNTEAFF. The J gene is TRBJ1-1, the V gene TRBV7-6, with D maybe TRBD1 (6 bases). The germline gives CDR1 SGHVS, CDR2 FNYEAQ. CDR3 length: 13 residues. Trimming removed 5 bases from V and 2 bases from J, with 9 bases in between.

The rearrangement links TRBV7-9 to TRBJ1-1; no clear D gene. V lost 4 bases, J lost 5 bases, and 17 bases lay in between. The CDR3 runs to 15 residues. Germline V gives CDR1 SEHNR, CDR2 FQNEAQ (reference sequence). CDR3 residues: CASSSPKSLMTEAFF. The CDR3 nucleotides are TGTGCCAGCAGCTCCCCCAAGAGTTTAATGACTGAAGCTTTCTTT. Variable domain in full (rest from reference TRBV7-9 and TRBJ1-1): DTGVSQNPRHKITKRGQNVTFRCDPISEHNRLYWYRQTLGQGPEFLTYFQNEAQLEKSRLLSDRFSAERPKGSFSTLEIQRTEQGDSAMYLCASSSPKSLMTEAFFGQGTRLTVV.

For this clone: One end of the junction varies from germline; a read error may be responsible. The rearrangement uses TRBV7-7 and TRBJ2-7; a possible D gene is TRBD1 (6 bases). From germline, CDR1 is SSHAT and CDR2 FNYEAQ (reference sequence). This CDR3 comprises 15 residues. The CDR3 is CASSLEAGVAYEQYF. The CDR3 DNA sequence: TGTGCTAGCAGCTTAGAGGCAGGGGTGGCCTACGAGCAGTACTTC.

The J gene is TRBJ2-1, the V gene TRBV7-8; the D gene is possibly TRBD2 (6 bases). The CDR3 extends over 17 amino acids. Germline V gene lookup returns CDR1 SGHVS and CDR2 FQNEAQ. V dropped 3 bases and J dropped 0 bases, with 15 bases sitting between them. The CDR3: CASSFNLDGSSYNEQFF. In DNA, the CDR3 is TGTGCCAGCAGCTTCAACCTAGACGGGAGCTCCTACAATGAGCAGTTCTTC.

The chain combines TRBV2 with TRBJ1-1, with D uncertain. Germline V gene data show CDR1 as SNHLY and CDR2 as FYNNEI. V was trimmed by 8 bases and J by 0 bases, leaving 10 bases between them. CDR3 size: 13 residues. The CDR3 nucleotides are TGTGCCAGCTTCACAGAGATGAACACTGAAGCTTTCTTT. Residues: CASFTEMNTEAFF.

The genes are TRBV5-1 and TRBJ2-3, with TRBD2 as a possible D gene (6 bases). Germline V gene lookup returns CDR1 SGHRS and CDR2 YFSETQ. V lost 5 bases and J 4 bases, leaving 14 bases between the germline ends. The CDR3 length is 14 residues. The chain's CDR3 is CASSITREADTQYF. For the CDR3, the DNA is TGCGCCAGCAGTATTACCAGGGAGGCAGATACGCAGTATTTT.

V usage is TRBV28 and J usage is TRBJ1-2; D is perhaps TRBD1 (5 bases). V dropped 5 bases and J dropped 4 bases, with 11 bases sitting between them. CDR3 length: 13 residues. The germline CDR1 and CDR2 sequences are MDHEN and SYDVKM. The CDR3 loop reads CASSPGGSYGYTF. The CDR3 region has the DNA TGTGCCAGCAGTCCCGGGGGAAGCTATGGCTACACCTTC.

The chain couples TRBV7-2 to TRBJ1-4, with TRBD1 identical over 7 bases. Germline CDR1 reads SGHTA; CDR2 reads FQGNSA. The CDR3 contains 15 residues. The V segment lost 3 bases and the J segment 8 bases; nucleotides outside the gene matches: 9. CDR3 sequence reads: CASSFAGQVGEKLFF. The DNA of the CDR3 is TGTGCCAGCAGCTTTGCCGGACAGGTGGGCGAAAAACTGTTTTTT.

This chain connects TRBV18 to TRBJ2-2, with 7 bases fitting TRBD2. V dropped 3 bases and J dropped 1; count of bases not matched to a gene: 2. Germline CDR1 and CDR2: KGHSH and LQKENI. CDR3 length equals 15 residues. CDR3 residues: CASSPGLQNTGELFF. The CDR3 nucleotides are TGTGCCAGCTCACCGGGACTACAGAACACCGGGGAGCTGTTTTTT.

This clone was counted only a few times. This sequence joins TRBV30 and TRBJ1-2, with D perhaps TRBD1 (6 bases). The CDR3 covers 12 residues. Trimming removed 4 bases at V and 7 bases at J, with 13 bases between. CDR1 is GTSNPN and CDR2 is SVGIG in the germline V gene (reference sequence). The CDR3 DNA follows: TGTGCCTGGACAACCAGGGGCGGTGGCTACACCTTC. As protein: CAWTTRGGGYTF.

The rearrangement uses TRBV6-5 and TRBJ2-2; TRBD1 aligns across 9 bases. Looked up from germline, CDR1 is MNHEY and CDR2 is SVGAGI. The CDR3 loop spans 14 amino acids. Trimming took 6 bases from V and 6 from J; bases not matched to a gene: 5. CDR3: CASRGTGLSGELFF. The CDR3 nucleotides are TGTGCCAGCAGAGGGACAGGGTTATCCGGGGAGCTGTTTTTT.

This sequence joins TRBV7-8 and TRBJ2-2; D may be TRBD1 (6 bases). The CDR3 spans 15 residues. Germline loops: CDR1 SGHVS, CDR2 FQNEAQ. V lost 1 base and J 5 bases, leaving 11 bases between the germline ends. CDR3 DNA sequence: TGTGCCAGCAGCTTAGGAACAGGGAATACCGGGGAGCTGTTTTTT. Translated: CASSLGTGNTGELFF.

This clone appeared a single time. This chain joins TRBV2 and TRBJ2-7, with TRBD2 as a possible D gene (7 bases). CDR1 is SNHLY, CDR2 FYNNEI, per germline. CDR3 length: 12 amino acids. With 3 bases removed from V and 11 bases from J, the gap between germline ends came to 14 bases. This chain's CDR3 is CASSDRSGDKYF. The DNA for the CDR3 is TGTGCCAGCAGTGATAGGAGCGGGGACAAGTACTTC.

This clone was counted a few times. The J gene is TRBJ1-2, the V gene TRBV5-4; 8 positions agree with TRBD1. The CDR3 is 16 amino acids. Germline V lookup: CDR1 SGHNT, CDR2 YYREEE (reference sequence). J lost 7 bases, V lost 0 bases, and 11 bases had no gene match. The CDR3 region is CASSLAATRGRRGYTF. DNA of the CDR3: TGTGCCAGCAGCTTGGCCGCAACCAGGGGGCGGCGTGGCTACACCTTC.

The chain links TRBV7-9 to TRBJ1-3; D uncertain. Between the trimmed V and J ends, which lost 4 bases and 2 bases, there was a span of 9 bases. Germline V gene sequence: CDR1 SEHNR, CDR2 FQNEAQ (reference sequence). This CDR3 has 14 residues. The CDR3 coding sequence is TGTGCCAGCAGCTCGGTATTACCTGGAAACACCATATATTTT. The encoded protein is CASSSVLPGNTIYF. Filled out from reference TRBV7-9 and TRBJ1-3, the complete variable domain reads DTGVSQNPRHKITKRGQNVTFRCDPISEHNRLYWYRQTLGQGPEFLTYFQNEAQLEKSRLLSDRFSAERPKGSFSTLEIQRTEQGDSAMYLCASSSVLPGNTIYFGEGSWLTVV.